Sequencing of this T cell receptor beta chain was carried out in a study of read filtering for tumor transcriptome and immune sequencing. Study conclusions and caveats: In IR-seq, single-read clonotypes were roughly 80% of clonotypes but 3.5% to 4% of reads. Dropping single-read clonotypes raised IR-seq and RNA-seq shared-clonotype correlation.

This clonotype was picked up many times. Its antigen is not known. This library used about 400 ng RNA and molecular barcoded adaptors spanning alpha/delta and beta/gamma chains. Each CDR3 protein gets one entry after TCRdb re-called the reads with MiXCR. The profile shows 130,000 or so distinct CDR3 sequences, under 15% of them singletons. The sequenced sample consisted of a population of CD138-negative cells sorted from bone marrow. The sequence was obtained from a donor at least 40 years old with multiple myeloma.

The CDR3 here is CASSLVDLTEAFF. The CDR3, as DNA: TGCGCCAGCAGCTTGGTTGACCTTACTGAAGCTTTCTTT. The chain carries TRBV5-1 and TRBJ1-1, with D unresolved. Germline CDR1 and CDR2: SGHRS and YFSETQ. V lost 0 bases, J lost 5 bases, and 8 bases lay in between. This CDR3 is 13 amino acids long.